One sample yielded the 22 T cell receptor beta chains listed below, sequenced in a study of CDR3 diversity in severe acne. TCRdb redid the calling of the PCR reads with MiXCR, one entry per CDR3 protein. Among about 85,000 distinct CDR3 sequences listed, around 50% were seen once. The specimen sequenced was blood. The receptor source for this set is a male donor in good health, serving as a control.

This clonotype was seen a handful of times. The chain carries TRBV29-1 and TRBJ2-2; D might be TRBD1 or TRBD2, each matching 5 bases. This CDR3 contains 14 residues. V was pared by 2 bases and J by 6 bases, with 13 bases between. Per germline, CDR1 SQVTM and CDR2 ANQGSEA. This chain's CDR3 is CSVERGAYPGELFF. In DNA form, the CDR3 reads TGCAGCGTTGAACGGGGCGCTTATCCCGGGGAGCTGTTTTTT.

The V call is TRBV2, the J call TRBJ1-3; D uncertain. CDR3 length: 15 amino acids. The germline V gene encodes CDR1 SNHLY and CDR2 FYNNEI. V was clipped by 6 bases and J by 8 bases, with 20 bases between them. The CDR3 region has the DNA TGTGCCAGCAGCATAGCGGGCAGCCTCGGGGACACCATATATTTT. Amino acid sequence: CASSIAGSLGDTIYF.

This clonotype was observed a few times. This chain connects TRBV7-9 to TRBJ1-3; TRBD1 aligns across 9 bases. This CDR3 has 18 residues. Trimming removed 1 base from V and 4 bases from J; junction bases left unmatched: 11. From germline, CDR1 is SEHNR and CDR2 FQNEAQ (reference sequence). The CDR3 DNA reads TGTGCCAGCAGCTTAGTCCCGGGACAGGGATCGACAGGAAACACCATATATTTT. Amino acids: CASSLVPGQGSTGNTIYF.

The chain carries TRBV7-9 and TRBJ2-7, with 15 bases matching TRBD2. The CDR3 covers 15 residues. Germline V CDR1 and CDR2: SEHNR, FQNEAQ (reference sequence). Trimming at V came to 6 bases and at J to 4 bases, leaving 4 bases not matched to a gene. DNA for the CDR3: TGTGCCAGCAGAGGCGGACTAGCGGGAGGGTACGAGCAGTACTTC. Translating it yields CASRGGLAGGYEQYF. Using reference TRBV7-9 and TRBJ2-7 for the parts outside the CDR3, the full variable domain is DTGVSQNPRHKITKRGQNVTFRCDPISEHNRLYWYRQTLGQGPEFLTYFQNEAQLEKSRLLSDRFSAERPKGSFSTLEIQRTEQGDSAMYLCASRGGLAGGYEQYFGPGTRLTVT.

The V and J genes are TRBV3-1 and TRBJ2-3, with 7 bases aligning to TRBD2. V was clipped by 0 bases and J by 0 bases; unmatched bases: 6. The CDR3 covers 17 residues. CDR1 and CDR2 (germline): LGHDT, YNNKEL (reference sequence). CDR3 region: CASSQDQSGGSTDTQYF. CDR3 DNA: TGTGCCAGCAGCCAAGATCAGTCGGGAGGTAGCACAGATACGCAGTATTTT.

This clonotype was seen ten or more times. The rearrangement uses TRBV25-1 and TRBJ2-7; D gene uncertain. The CDR3 has 13 residues. Trimming stripped 3 bases from V and 1 base from J, with 7 bases between. Per germline, CDR1 MGHDK and CDR2 SYGVNS. CDR3 in amino acids: CASSEYSSYEQYF. The DNA for the CDR3 is TGTGCCAGCAGTGAGTACAGTTCCTACGAGCAGTACTTC.

The chain uses TRBV20-1 and TRBJ2-7; 8 nucleotides agree with TRBD2. Per the germline V gene, CDR1 is DFQATT and CDR2 is SNEGSKA (reference sequence). The CDR3 is 16 amino acids. CDR3 loop: CGVRDEGAGDSYEQYF. The CDR3 DNA is TGCGGTGTAAGAGATGAGGGAGCGGGAGATTCCTACGAGCAGTACTTC.

The chain joins TRBV6-4 to TRBJ1-2; 10 nucleotides line up with TRBD1. Germline V lookup: CDR1 MRHNA, CDR2 SNTAGT. Trimming removed 0 bases from V and 4 bases from J; junction bases left unmatched: 14. The CDR3 totals 19 residues. The CDR3 nucleotides are TGTGCCAGCAGTGACTCGGGGTCTTTACCGGGACAGGGGACCTATGGCTACACCTTC. Translation: CASSDSGSLPGQGTYGYTF.

The chain recombines TRBV10-3 with TRBJ1-5, with 8 bases fitting TRBD1. J gave up 7 bases and V 10 bases, and 12 bases lay outside the gene matches. CDR3 length: 14 residues. CDR1 is ENHRY and CDR2 is SYGVKD in the germline V gene. The CDR3, as DNA: TGTGCCAGCAACACAGGGGGAGTAGGGCAGCCCCAGCATTTT. Amino acid sequence: CASNTGGVGQPQHF.

The rearrangement links TRBV5-1 to TRBJ1-2; TRBD1 might be the D (5 bases). The CDR3 runs to 14 residues. Germline V gene sequence: CDR1 SGHRS, CDR2 YFSETQ. V was cut by 2 bases and J by 4 bases, with 12 bases left in between. The CDR3 is CASSFGRESYGYTF. The CDR3 DNA follows: TGCGCCAGCAGCTTTGGCAGGGAGAGCTATGGCTACACCTTC.

The sample holds a few counts of this clonotype. The rearrangement joins TRBV19 to TRBJ1-2; D unresolved. The CDR3 length is 13 residues. Between the trimmed V and J ends, which lost 6 bases and 7 bases, there was a span of 15 bases. Germline V lookup: CDR1 LNHDA, CDR2 SQIVND (reference sequence). CDR3 DNA: TGTGCCAGTAGACCCCCCAGTCCAGGTGGCTACACCTTC. It translates to CASRPPSPGGYTF.

The chain combines TRBV7-3 with TRBJ2-7; D gene unclear. The ends were cut back, 5 bases at V and 2 bases at J, with 10 bases in the middle. This CDR3 region has 13 residues. Germline lookup yields CDR1 SGHTA and CDR2 FQGTGA. Here the CDR3 DNA reads TGTGCCAGCAGCCAAGCGATGACCTACGAGCAGTACTTC. Translated: CASSQAMTYEQYF.

The count of this clonotype is one. No conserved phenylalanine or tryptophan ends this CDR3, so it is likely a read error. The DNA is omitted, as the CDR3 cannot be located on it reliably, and the CDR3 follows TCRdb's listing. This chain joins TRBV24-1 and TRBJ2-7; no check of the table's D call, TRBD1, against the DNA was made. CDR1 and CDR2 (germline): KGHDR, SFDVKD. The CDR3 numbers 21 amino acids, ends counted. CDR3 sequence: CATRNRRDGGDERTGTYEQHS.

This clonotype turned up a few times. The CDR3 is CASSPQGTNQPQHF. For the CDR3, the DNA is TGTGCCAGCAGCCCTCAGGGAACCAATCAGCCCCAGCATTTT. V is TRBV7-9 and J is TRBJ1-5; maybe TRBD1 (5 bases). In germline, CDR1 is SEHNR, CDR2 FQNEAQ (reference sequence). Trimming took 5 bases from V and 3 from J, leaving 11 bases between them. This CDR3 is 14 amino acids long.

With regard to this clonotype: At one end, the junction sequence differs from germline, possibly due to a read error. The chain has TRBV24-1 and TRBJ1-4; unclear D gene. In germline, CDR1 is KGHDR, CDR2 SFDVKD. The CDR3 is 12 amino acids. CDR3 loop: CATSDAGRKDLF. CDR3 bases: TGTGCCACCAGTGACGCGGGCAGGAAGGATCTTTTT.

This clonotype has a single count. DNA for the CDR3: TGCAGTGCTAGAGATTTTGGAGGACTCCAAGAGACCCAGTACTTC. Translating gives CSARDFGGLQETQYF. The gene calls are TRBV20-1 and TRBJ2-5, with a tentative D call TRBD2 (5 bases). Germline CDR1 reads DFQATT; CDR2 reads SNEGSKA (reference sequence). This CDR3 spans 15 amino acids. V lost 0 bases and J lost 1, with 12 bases in between.

This clonotype occurred many times. The V and J genes are TRBV5-5 and TRBJ1-3; unclear D gene. CDR3 size: 16 residues. V lost 4 bases and J lost 2, with 16 bases in between. CDR1 is SGHKS and CDR2 is YYEKEE in the germline V gene (reference sequence). The CDR3 DNA sequence: TGTGCCAGCAGCCCGCACCACGGAGGTACTGGAAACACCATATATTTT. This encodes CASSPHHGGTGNTIYF. The whole variable domain, remainder taken from reference TRBV5-5 and TRBJ1-3, is DAGVTQSPTHLIKTRGQQVTLRCSPISGHKSVSWYQQVLGQGPQFIFQYYEKEERGRGNFPDRFSARQFPNYSSELNVNALLLGDSALYLCASSPHHGGTGNTIYFGEGSWLTVV.

The chain employs TRBV6-5 and TRBJ1-6, with 8 bases that match TRBD1. The V and J ends lost 6 bases and 5 bases, in that order; junction bases with no gene match: 6. The germline V gene encodes CDR1 MNHEY and CDR2 SVGAGI. The CDR3 contains 15 residues. Written as DNA, the CDR3 is TGTGCCAGCAGGGGGCCGGGACAGGATAATTCACCCCTCCACTTT. The encoded protein is CASRGPGQDNSPLHF.

Worth noting for this clonotype: One junction end does not reproduce the germline sequence, and a read error may be involved. The chain carries TRBV20-1 and TRBJ1-2, with D possibly TRBD1 on 5 matching bases. Germline CDR1 is DFQATT and CDR2 is SNEGSKA (reference sequence). The CDR3 is made up of 14 amino acids. The CDR3 DNA is TGCAGTGCTAGTACAGGAAAGGGTAGCTATAGCTACACCTTC. Residues: CSASTGKGSYSYTF.

The CDR3 region has the DNA TGTGCCAGCAGTACTCGGATCTTGGAGGGGAACATCTACGAGCAGTACTTC. Its translation: CASSTRILEGNIYEQYF. This chain joins TRBV7-9 and TRBJ2-7, with a tentative D call TRBD2 (6 bases). Germline assignment: CDR1 SEHNR and CDR2 FQNEAQ (reference sequence). The CDR3 has 17 residues. V lost 6 bases and J 3 bases, leaving 24 bases between the germline ends.

The chain links TRBV6-5 to TRBJ2-3, with TRBD1 identical over 8 bases. V was clipped by 8 bases and J by 6 bases; unmatched bases: 4. CDR1 and CDR2 from the germline V gene are MNHEY and SVGAGI. The CDR3 has 12 amino acids. Written as DNA, the CDR3 is TGTGCCAGCCAGGGGGCCGGGGATACGCAGTATTTT. Residues: CASQGAGDTQYF.

The J gene is TRBJ1-1, the V gene TRBV2; no reliable D call. CDR1 is SNHLY, CDR2 FYNNEI, per germline. V was trimmed by 8 bases and J by 3 bases, leaving 7 bases between them. CDR3 length: 11 residues. In DNA, the CDR3 is TGTGCCAGCGGGGTACACACTGAAGCTTTCTTT. It yields the protein CASGVHTEAFF.